Below are 8 T cell receptor beta chains sequenced from a single sample in a study of cytomegalovirus exposure and HLA in healthy donors. This PCR relied on a set of 60 Vbeta primers and 13 Jbeta primers. Measured with immunoSEQ multiplex PCR; TCRdb has only the in-frame clones, and not every one. Here the sample table reports approximately 75,000 clones. The sequencing input was PBMCs. The source of these receptors is a boy younger than 18 in good health and CMV-seronegative.

The chain is built from TRBV5-1 and TRBJ2-2; TRBD1 agrees at 8 bases. The V and J ends lost 4 bases and 5 bases, in that order; junction bases with no gene match: 4. The CDR3 is 14 amino acids. The germline V gene has CDR1 SGHRS and CDR2 YFSETQ. CDR3 amino acids: CASSPTGGTGELFF. CDR3 nucleotide sequence: TGCGCCAGCAGCCCAACAGGGGGAACCGGGGAGCTGTTTTTT. The entire variable domain, with the rest obtained from reference TRBV5-1 and TRBJ2-2, is as follows: KAGVTQTPRYLIKTRGQQVTLSCSPISGHRSVSWYQQTPGQGLQFLFEYFSETQRNKGNFPGRFSGRQFSNSRSEMNVSTLELGDSALYLCASSPTGGTGELFFGEGSRLTVL.

This chain connects TRBV11-3 to TRBJ2-1, with D possibly TRBD1 on 7 matching bases. Trimming took 2 bases from V and 2 from J, leaving 10 bases between them. Per the germline V gene, CDR1 is SGHNT and CDR2 is YENEEA. The CDR3 contains 15 residues. CDR3 region: CASSLQGGPYNEQFF. Here the CDR3 DNA reads TGTGCCAGCAGCTTACAGGGGGGCCCCTACAATGAGCAGTTCTTC.

The J gene is TRBJ2-3, the V gene TRBV7-9; D is undetermined. Germline V gives CDR1 SEHNR, CDR2 FQNEAQ (reference sequence). Trimming took off 6 bases at V and 6 bases at J, with 7 bases between the two ends. This CDR3 is built from 11 residues. The CDR3 bases are TGTGCCAGCAGGGGCTCGGATACGCAGTATTTT. Encoded protein: CASRGSDTQYF.

The rearrangement joins TRBV19 to TRBJ2-2; D possibly corresponds to TRBD1 (8 bases). This CDR3 is built from 16 residues. Germline values: CDR1 LNHDA, CDR2 SQIVND (reference sequence). Deletions cut 5 bases from V and 1 base from J, with 14 bases between. CDR3 amino acids: CASSRSGTGNTGELFF. The CDR3 DNA sequence: TGTGCCAGTAGTCGAAGCGGGACAGGGAACACCGGGGAGCTGTTTTTT.

This chain joins TRBV5-1 and TRBJ2-1, with 9 bases fitting TRBD2. From germline, CDR1 is SGHRS and CDR2 YFSETQ. Trimming at V came to 9 bases and at J to 4 bases, leaving 8 bases not matched to a gene. CDR3 length: 14 residues. This CDR3 is CATRAGGVYNEQFF. The CDR3 DNA is TGCGCCACCCGGGCGGGGGGGGTATACAATGAGCAGTTCTTC.

This chain joins TRBV19 and TRBJ1-5; TRBD1 might be the D (5 bases). The V gene's germline CDR1 is LNHDA and CDR2 SQIVND (reference sequence). Between the trimmed V and J ends, which lost 7 bases and 4 bases, there was a span of 17 bases. The CDR3 sequence is 15 residues long. The DNA of the CDR3 is TGTGCCAGTACCCCTCTCGACAGCCTTAATCAGCCCCAGCATTTT. It is translated as CASTPLDSLNQPQHF.

The chain has TRBV5-4 and TRBJ2-7; D might be TRBD1 (6 bases). The CDR3 loop spans 12 amino acids. V lost 4 bases and J 4 bases, leaving 9 bases between the germline ends. Germline CDR1 SGHNT, CDR2 YYREEE (reference sequence). The chain's CDR3 is CASSKDRYEQYF. The CDR3 DNA reads TGTGCCAGCAGCAAAGACAGGTACGAGCAGTACTTC.

The chain links TRBV5-4 to TRBJ1-1; D is unclear. Germline CDR1 reads SGHNT; CDR2 reads YYREEE (reference sequence). CDR3 length equals 15 residues. Trimming removed 2 bases at V and 4 bases at J, with 15 bases between. CDR3 nucleotides: TGTGCCAGCAGCTTTACAGTAGATTCCTCCACTGAAGCTTTCTTT. Translated: CASSFTVDSSTEAFF.